This T cell receptor beta chain is from a study of blood T cells in healthy people across ages. Study-wide results and caveats: When set beside aged donors, long-lived donors presented more naive CD4+ cells and higher diversity.

This clonotype showed up just a few times. Its specificity is unknown. Germline CDR1 reads SNHLY; CDR2 reads FYNNEI. CDR3 length: 13 amino acids. Trimming cost V 6 bases and J 5 bases; bases outside gene matches: 3. Combining a sample-barcoded 5' primer with a J-beta primer mix, a second PCR ran for roughly 7 to 12 cycles. TCRdb re-called the 5' RACE reads with MiXCR, one entry per CDR3 protein. The profile shows approximately 580,000 distinct CDR3 sequences, nearly 25% of them singletons. These sequences were also reported in another study, on T cells of mothers and their children.

Sequences were obtained from blood. The origin of this receptor is a boy younger than 18 in good health. The V call is TRBV2, the J call TRBJ1-4; 7 bases map to TRBD1. In DNA, the CDR3 is TGTGCCAGCAGGGACAGGACGAATGAAAAACTGTTTTTT. This gives the protein CASRDRTNEKLFF.